This T cell receptor (beta chain) emerged from a study of beta chain features in type 1 diabetes. Trimming left V 5 bases short and J 4 bases short, with 17 bases between. The CDR3 extends over 15 amino acids. The germline V gene encodes CDR1 SGHTA and CDR2 FQGNSA. Expressed TCRB transcripts were sequenced because the entire RNA isolate underwent reverse transcription. An average approximately 4 million reads came from naive, central memory and regulatory T cell samples. Sequenced by immunoSEQ multiplex PCR; TCRdb stores in-frame clones only, minus some. This table holds around 140,000 clones, 9% found once. In regard to this clone: The antigen remains unidentified.

General observations from the study: Type 1 diabetes patients had moderately but significantly shorter TCRB CDR3s in all four CD4+ subsets. Naive, central memory and Treg TCRB repertoires appeared more alike in patients than in healthy donors. Patients with type 1 diabetes showed fewer VDJ junction insertions and more deletions.

V and J are TRBV7-2 and TRBJ1-2; D gene uncertain. The sequence came from a man under 40 with type 1 diabetes. Sample: central memory CD4+ T cells from blood. CDR3 in DNA: TGTGCCAGCAGCCAACAGTTACTTCTGACCTATGGCTACACCTTC. Its translation: CASSQQLLLTYGYTF. The entire variable domain, with the rest obtained from reference TRBV7-2 and TRBJ1-2, is as follows: GAGVSQSPSNKVTEKGKDVELRCDPISGHTALYWYRQSLGQGLEFLIYFQGNSAPDKSGLPSDRFSAERTGGSVSTLTIQRTQQEDSAVYLCASSQQLLLTYGYTFGSGTRLTVV.